This TCR beta chain stems from a study of blood T cells in healthy people across ages. Study outcomes and limitations: Long-lived donors exceeded aged donors in naive CD4+ cells and diversity.

The CDR3 is 13 amino acids. Germline loops: CDR1 SQVTM, CDR2 ANQGSEA. A note on this clonotype: Its cognate antigen is unknown.

Primers used in a second PCR of roughly 6 to 11 cycles were a sample-barcoded 5' primer and a J-beta primer mix. TCRdb called the 5' RACE reads again in MiXCR, with one record for every CDR3 protein. This table has more than 900,000 distinct CDR3 sequences, around 27% appearing once. These same data were also listed under a study on T cells of mothers and their children. Per that study: Three healthy Caucasian mothers and their six children were the donors.

The sequence was collected from a girl aged 2 to 10 in good health. The chain uses TRBV29-1 and TRBJ2-1; 7 nucleotides line up with TRBD2. The J call could be wrong; TRBJ2-5 is a better fit for the DNA end. The material sequenced was blood. CDR3 in DNA: TGCAGCGTTGGGGACTACACGCAAGAGACCCAGTACTTC. Translation gives CSVGDYTQETQYF.